This TCR beta chain was sequenced in a study of blood T cell repertoires in COVID-19. V gave up 7 bases and J gave up 0 bases, with 12 bases separating them. Germline V gene lookup returns CDR1 SGHTS and CDR2 YDEGEE. The CDR3 consists of 14 residues. Method: immunoSEQ multiplex PCR; TCRdb's copy keeps in-frame clones and lacks some. The sample carries around 140,000 clones, under 90% recorded once. The rearrangement uses TRBV5-8 and TRBJ2-3, with D tentatively TRBD2 (5 bases). This sequence originates from a human donor in a cohort sampled during active COVID-19. The sequencing sample was made of peripheral blood. DNA for the CDR3: TGTGCCAGCCGGCTAGCCCTAAGCACAGATACGCAGTATTTT. This translates into CASRLALSTDTQYF.